This TCR beta chain was found in a study of CD8 T cells in Susac syndrome. RNA, at about 0.5 to 1 ug, was reverse transcribed with random hexamers. TCR beta CDR3 was amplified by immunoSEQ multiplex PCR. This amplification extended across 54 Vbeta and 13 Jbeta segments. TCRdb re-called the immunoSEQ multiplex PCR reads with MiXCR, one entry per CDR3 protein. Among some 52,000 distinct CDR3 sequences listed, approximately 93% were seen once. The multiple sclerosis control group comprised treatment-naive patients with stable or active relapsing-remitting disease. Trimming removed 5 bases at V and 2 bases at J, with 15 bases between. Germline V gene lookup returns CDR1 SSHAT and CDR2 FNYEAQ (reference sequence). The CDR3 totals 16 residues.

Input material: CD8+ T cells from PBMCs. The chain employs TRBV7-7 and TRBJ2-2; D is unresolved. This receptor was obtained from a human donor with multiple sclerosis. The CDR3 region is CASSPAHSFNTGELFF. DNA for the CDR3: TGTGCCAGCAGCCCCGCGCACAGTTTCAACACCGGGGAGCTGTTTTTT.